A single sample gave rise to the 15 T cell receptor beta chains below, sequenced in a study of T cells in Graves' hyperthyroidism and ophthalmopathy. The TCR beta CDR3 regions underwent amplification using RNA transcripts as the source. HTBI primers drove first-round RT-PCR of the TCR CDR3. A single record per CDR3 protein comes from TCRdb applying MiXCR to the multiplex PCR reads. Of about 360,000 distinct CDR3 sequences in the sample, approximately 13% were seen once. The sequenced material came from blood. The receptors come from a woman aged 18-29 years with Graves' hyperthyroidism.

The V call is TRBV28, the J call TRBJ2-7; 7 bases are shared with TRBD2. The CDR3 has 16 residues. With 3 bases clipped from V and 5 bases from J, the junction kept 13 bases outside the gene matches. CDR1 and CDR2 (germline): MDHEN, SYDVKM. DNA of the CDR3: TGTGCCAGCAGTTTTTTGGGGGGGGTTGACATGCACGAGCAGTACTTC. It yields the protein CASSFLGGVDMHEQYF.

This clonotype was counted at least ten times. J is TRBJ2-5 and V is TRBV6-1; the match to TRBD1 covers 7 bases. V was clipped by 8 bases and J by 1 base; unmatched bases: 7. The V gene's germline CDR1 is MNHNS and CDR2 SASEGT. The CDR3 runs 14 residues. The CDR3 DNA is TGTGCCAGCTGGGACAGAGGGGGCCAAGAGACCCAGTACTTC. Its protein is CASWDRGGQETQYF.

This clonotype occurred a few times. The chain links TRBV13 to TRBJ2-6; D unclear. This CDR3 is 15 amino acids long. V was trimmed by 5 bases and J by 0 bases, leaving 8 bases between them. CDR1 is PRHDT, CDR2 FYEKMQ, per germline (reference sequence). CDR3 bases: TGTGCCAGCAGCCACCGTATCTCTGGGGCCAACGTCCTGACTTTC. It is translated as CASSHRISGANVLTF.

Points on this clonotype: One junction end disagrees with the germline gene, perhaps due to a read error. The rearrangement links TRBV2 to TRBJ1-1; TRBD1 aligns across 8 bases. CDR3 length equals 18 residues. In germline, CDR1 is SNHLY, CDR2 FYNNEI. CDR3 bases: TGTGCCAGCAGCGAAGGACAGGGACCGACTCTTTTTTACACTGAAGCTTTCTTT. This codes for CASSEGQGPTLFYTEAFF.

This clonotype appeared many times. The chain recombines TRBV28 with TRBJ2-7; D not certain. The V gene lost 7 bases and the J gene lost 2 bases, with 15 bases spanning the gap. The V gene's germline CDR1 is MDHEN and CDR2 SYDVKM. This CDR3 is 14 amino acids long. Written as DNA, the CDR3 is TGTGCCAGCACCCCAGCCTACAGCACCTACGAGCAGTACTTC. Amino acids: CASTPAYSTYEQYF.

This clonotype was counted ten times or more. The V and J genes are TRBV6-2 or TRBV6-3 and TRBJ2-7; TRBD2 agrees at 15 bases. CDR3 length: 16 amino acids. Germline CDR1 and CDR2: MNHEY and SVGEGT. The V segment lost 6 bases and the J segment 4 bases; nucleotides outside the gene matches: 7. The CDR3 DNA reads TGTGCCAGCAGCCGGACTAGCGGGAGGGCCCCGTACGAGCAGTACTTC. Residues: CASSRTSGRAPYEQYF.

This clonotype has a handful of counts. The V gene is TRBV20-1, the J gene TRBJ1-6; TRBD1 is a possible D gene (5 bases). This CDR3 is built from 14 residues. Germline CDR1 DFQATT, CDR2 SNEGSKA (reference sequence). V gave up 6 bases and J gave up 7 bases, with 16 bases separating them. CDR3 in amino acids: CSAISSGLNSPLHF. CDR3 coding DNA: TGCAGTGCCATTTCTTCGGGACTCAATTCACCCCTCCACTTT.

This clonotype occurred a few times. This chain connects TRBV4-2 to TRBJ2-5; the D gene is possibly TRBD1 (5 bases). Trimming stripped 2 bases from V and 9 bases from J, with 19 bases between. The CDR3 length is 15 residues. CDR1 is LGHNA and CDR2 is YNFKEQ in the germline V gene. The CDR3 DNA follows: TGTGCCAGCAGCCAAAAAACCCACCAGGGTCATCCCCAGTACTTC. Translation: CASSQKTHQGHPQYF.

In its sample, this clonotype was seen many times. The chain joins TRBV20-1 to TRBJ2-7, with 10 bases lining up with TRBD2. V shed 6 bases, J shed 6 bases, and the junction held 8 bases outside the gene matches. This CDR3 contains 13 residues. Germline V CDR1 and CDR2: DFQATT, SNEGSKA (reference sequence). CDR3 protein: CSALWVAGGEQYF. Here the CDR3 DNA reads TGCAGTGCCCTTTGGGTAGCGGGGGGCGAGCAGTACTTC.

The table lists this clonotype with many counts. The rearrangement links TRBV20-1 to TRBJ2-1; the match to TRBD2 covers 14 bases. V lost 5 bases to trimming and J lost 1 base; unmatched junction nucleotides: 10. The CDR3 length is 18 residues. Germline V gene data show CDR1 as DFQATT and CDR2 as SNEGSKA (reference sequence). In DNA, the CDR3 is TGCAGTGCTTTTGCCGGGACTAGCGGGAGCTGGTCCTACAATGAGCAGTTCTTC. Translation gives CSAFAGTSGSWSYNEQFF.

There are many counts of this clonotype. The rearrangement links TRBV18 to TRBJ2-1; D is unclear. Trimming pared 6 bases from V and 0 bases from J, leaving 12 bases between. There are 15 residues in the CDR3. Germline assignment: CDR1 KGHSH and CDR2 LQKENI. The DNA for the CDR3 is TGTGCCAGCTCGCCCACCTTAAGCTCCTACAATGAGCAGTTCTTC. Translated: CASSPTLSSYNEQFF.

This clonotype was counted a few times. This chain joins TRBV11-2 and TRBJ2-3; 9 positions agree with TRBD2. The CDR3 is 14 residues long. The ends lost 5 bases at V and 11 bases at J; junction bases unmatched: 11. In germline, CDR1 is SGHAT, CDR2 FQNNGV. This CDR3 reads CASSQEASGKMQYF. The CDR3 DNA is TGTGCCAGCAGCCAAGAGGCTAGCGGGAAAATGCAGTATTTT.

The chain carries TRBV7-2 and TRBJ2-2; 8 positions agree with TRBD2. The CDR3 has 15 residues. The trim removed 1 base at V and 16 bases at J, leaving 14 bases unmatched. Looked up from germline, CDR1 is SGHTA and CDR2 is FQGNSA. The CDR3 loop reads CASSLGGGPGSGQFF. The CDR3 DNA sequence: TGTGCCAGCAGCTTAGGCGGGGGGCCCGGTTCCGGGCAGTTTTTT. The whole variable domain, remainder taken from reference TRBV7-2 and TRBJ2-2, is GAGVSQSPSNKVTEKGKDVELRCDPISGHTALYWYRQSLGQGLEFLIYFQGNSAPDKSGLPSDRFSAERTGGSVSTLTIQRTQQEDSAVYLCASSLGGGPGSGQFFGEGSRLTVL.

This clonotype was observed a handful of times. The CDR3 nucleotides are TGCGCCAGCAGCCGCTGGGGGGGCGGGTTCCAAGAGACCCAGTACTTC. Protein product: CASSRWGGGFQETQYF. This chain uses TRBV4-1 with TRBJ2-5; D perhaps matches TRBD2 (7 bases). CDR3 length equals 16 residues. Per germline, CDR1 MGHRA and CDR2 YSYEKL. V lost 4 bases to trimming and J lost 1 base, with 16 bases between them.

The table lists this clonotype with a few counts. This chain connects TRBV9 to TRBJ2-2; 8 bases agree with TRBD2. The germline V gene has CDR1 SGDLS and CDR2 YYNGEE. This CDR3 spans 18 amino acids. Trimming cost V 2 bases and J 5 bases; bases outside gene matches: 14. The CDR3 bases are TGTGCCAGCAGCGTCGACGTAGGGGCGGGAGGTTGGACCGGGGAGCTGTTTTTT. Translation gives CASSVDVGAGGWTGELFF.